The clone carrying this T cell receptor beta chain came up once. Looked up from germline, CDR1 is SEHNR and CDR2 is FQNEAQ (reference sequence). The CDR3 covers 12 residues. V lost 1 base and J 9 bases, leaving 7 bases between the germline ends. The data belong to a study of technical replicates of blood from several donors. The protocol was immunoSEQ multiplex PCR, while the TCRdb copy is restricted to in-frame clones and leaves out a portion. The top ten hold roughly 0.39% of the sample, which has roughly 90,000 clones, about 96% seen once. Material for sequencing was T cells isolated from PBMCs. V gene TRBV7-9 combines with J gene TRBJ2-1, with D possibly matching TRBD2 (5 bases). The receptor was isolated from a human donor in good health. The CDR3 DNA follows: TGTGCCAGCAGCTTAGGAGGGATTGAGCAGTTCTTC. Amino acid sequence: CASSLGGIEQFF.